This T cell receptor beta chain comes out of a study of cytomegalovirus exposure and HLA in healthy donors. Points from the study as a whole: Reportedly, TCR beta sequences accurately predicted HLA-A and HLA-B alleles in most subjects. In vitro testing confirmed a few CMV-associated chains as specific for CMV antigens. Some highly shared sequence variants likely arose as a pipeline artifact.

Note on this clone: Its cognate antigen is unknown.

Trimming took 5 bases from V and 0 from J; bases not matched to a gene: 2. There are 15 residues in the CDR3. CDR1 is MNHEY and CDR2 is SMNVEV in the germline V gene (reference sequence). Donors sampled were nominally healthy, though unrecorded immune exposures were likely. The primer mix had 60 Vbeta and 13 Jbeta primers. Assay used: immunoSEQ multiplex PCR; TCRdb lists only in-frame clones, some missing. Of 160,000 or so clones listed, 87% are singletons. The source is a woman in her twenties or thirties in good health and CMV-seronegative. Sequenced: PBMCs. This chain uses TRBV27 with TRBJ1-5; 9 bases fit TRBD1. The CDR3 protein is CASSRDRDSNQPQHF. The CDR3 DNA reads as TGTGCCAGCAGTCGGGACAGGGATAGCAATCAGCCCCAGCATTTT.